Detailed here is one T cell receptor (beta chain). Antigen unknown. CDR1 is MNHEY and CDR2 is SVGAGI in the germline V gene. The CDR3 has 13 residues. V was clipped by 6 bases and J by 5 bases, with 13 bases between them. PCR amplification relied on 60 Vbeta primers (plus 13 Jbeta primers). Sequencing used immunoSEQ multiplex PCR; TCRdb keeps in-frame clones, though not all of them. This table has some 160,000 clones, roughly 80% appearing once. The data were obtained in a study of cytomegalovirus exposure and HLA in healthy donors. Study as a whole: T cells numbering around 190 million yielded approximately 100 million unique TCR beta sequences in an earlier analysis.

Study-wide results and limits: As was reported, the HLA-A and HLA-B alleles of most subjects were accurately predicted from TCR beta sequences. TCR sequences were mostly rare, though some public TCRs occurred in many donors.

The rearrangement uses TRBV6-5 and TRBJ1-2; D perhaps matches TRBD1 (6 bases). The origin of this receptor is a boy aged 2 to 10 in good health and CMV-seronegative. The source material was PBMCs. The CDR3: CASSEVQGYGYTF. CDR3 sequence (DNA): TGTGCCAGCAGCGAGGTCCAGGGGTATGGCTACACCTTC.